This TCR beta chain was identified in a study of glioma-infiltrating T cells after dendritic cell vaccination. The wider study: Patients had newly diagnosed or recurrent glioblastoma and received dendritic cell vaccines. Monocyte-derived dendritic cells, cultured approximately 7 days with IL-4 and GM-CSF, were pulsed with autologous tumor lysate.

Overall study results and limits: Only a small number of patients had complete blood and tumor samples.

The repertoire was sequenced with immunoSEQ multiplex PCR; TCRdb's copy has only in-frame clones and lacks some. The table lists around 60,000 clones, over 75% of them singletons. The time point was: after dendritic cell vaccination, including at tumor progression/relapse. The V gene lost 4 bases and the J gene lost 5 bases, with 12 bases spanning the gap. Germline loops: CDR1 SNHLY, CDR2 FYNNEI. CDR3 size: 14 residues. On this clone itself: Its antigen remains unknown.

Sequences were derived from blood, sampled after dendritic cell vaccination. The sequence derives from a human donor with glioblastoma. This chain uses TRBV2 with TRBJ1-5; no clear D. This chain's CDR3 is CASSAGNLDQPQHF. The CDR3 coding sequence is TGTGCCAGCAGTGCCGGGAACCTCGATCAGCCCCAGCATTTT.